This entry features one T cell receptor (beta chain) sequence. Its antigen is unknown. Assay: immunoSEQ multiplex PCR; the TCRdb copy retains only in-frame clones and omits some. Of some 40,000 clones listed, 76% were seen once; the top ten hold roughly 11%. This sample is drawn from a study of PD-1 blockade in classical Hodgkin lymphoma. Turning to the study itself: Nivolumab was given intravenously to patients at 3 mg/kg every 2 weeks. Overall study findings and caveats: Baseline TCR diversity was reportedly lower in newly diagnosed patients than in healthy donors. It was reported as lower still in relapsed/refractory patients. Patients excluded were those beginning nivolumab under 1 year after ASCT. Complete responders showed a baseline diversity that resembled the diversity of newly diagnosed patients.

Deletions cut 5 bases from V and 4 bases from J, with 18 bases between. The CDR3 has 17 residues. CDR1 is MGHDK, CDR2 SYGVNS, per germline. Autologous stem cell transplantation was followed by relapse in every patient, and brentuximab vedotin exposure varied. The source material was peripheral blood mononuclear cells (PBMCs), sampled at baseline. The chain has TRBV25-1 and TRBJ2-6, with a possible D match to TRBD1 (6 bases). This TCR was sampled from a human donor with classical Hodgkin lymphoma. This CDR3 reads CASSQSGGPGGANVLTF. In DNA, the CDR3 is TGTGCCAGCAGTCAATCTGGGGGCCCAGGCGGGGCCAACGTCCTGACTTTC.